These 22 T cell receptor beta chains were sequenced from one sample in a study of tumor and adjacent non-tumor tissue in lung cancer. No cell sorting was done before RNA was extracted from the tissue. Three rounds of nested PCR, following a modified ARM-PCR protocol, produced the TCRbeta library. TCRdb independently ran MiXCR on the multiplex PCR reads; one entry per CDR3 protein. Here the sample spans around 210,000 distinct CDR3 sequences, 71% being singletons. Material for sequencing was lung tumor tissue. The receptors here all came from a man aged 60 to 75 with non-small cell lung cancer.

This chain uses TRBV11-1 with TRBJ2-7, with D uncertain. The CDR3 runs to 16 residues. Germline V gene lookup returns CDR1 SGHAT and CDR2 FQDESV (reference sequence). V shed 1 base and J shed 3 bases, with 16 bases lying between them. CDR3 nucleotide sequence: TGTGCCAGCAGCTTAGAGATTCGTAACAACTACTACGAGCAGTACTTC. It codes for CASSLEIRNNYYEQYF. The entire variable domain, with the rest obtained from reference TRBV11-1 and TRBJ2-7, is as follows: EAEVAQSPRYKITEKSQAVAFWCDPISGHATLYWYRQILGQGPELLVQFQDESVVDDSQLPKDRFSAERLKGVDSTLKIQPAELGDSAMYLCASSLEIRNNYYEQYFGPGTRLTVT.

As concerns this clonotype: The junction differs from germline at one of its ends, possibly a read error. V gene TRBV6-1 combines with J gene TRBJ1-1, with 8 bases lining up with TRBD1. The CDR3 extends over 14 amino acids. Germline lookup yields CDR1 MNHNS and CDR2 SASEGT. The CDR3 nucleotides are TGTGCCAGTAGCCAGGACAGGGCGGACACTGAAGCTCTCTTT. Protein product: CASSQDRADTEALF.

Notes on this clonotype: The germline gene is not matched at one end of the junction; a read error may be the cause. This sequence joins TRBV12-3 or TRBV12-4 and TRBJ2-1, with 7 positions matching TRBD2. The CDR3 runs to 16 residues. The CDR3 nucleotides read TGTGCCAGCAGTTTACGGGCGGGAGCGGCCTACAATGAGCAACTCTTC. This translates into CASSLRAGAAYNEQLF.

A remark on this clonotype: Its ends do not fully match the called genes, so a read error is possible. The V and J genes are TRBV20-1 and TRBJ1-5, with a tentative D call TRBD1 (5 bases). The CDR3 spans 14 residues. The germline gives CDR1 DFQATT, CDR2 SNEGSKA (reference sequence). The CDR3, as DNA: TGCAGTGCCGAGGAGGGCCAGGGCAATCAGCCCCAGAATTTT. It is translated as CSAEEGQGNQPQNF.

The J gene is TRBJ1-1, the V gene TRBV24-1, with 10 positions matching TRBD1. The CDR3 has 17 residues. V lost 3 bases to trimming and J lost 2 bases; unmatched junction nucleotides: 8. CDR1 and CDR2 (germline): KGHDR, SFDVKD. The chain's CDR3 is CATSDPDRGKPNTEAFF. The CDR3 nucleotides are TGTGCCACCAGTGATCCGGACAGGGGGAAACCAAACACTGAAGCTTTCTTT.

This rearrangement joins TRBV28 to TRBJ2-3; TRBD2 agrees at 9 bases. This CDR3 has 15 residues. CDR1 is MDHEN, CDR2 SYDVKM, per germline. Trimming removed 7 bases from V and 5 bases from J; junction bases left unmatched: 10. CDR3 in amino acids: CASIRQGLAIDTQYF. The CDR3 nucleotides read TGTGCCAGCATCAGACAGGGACTAGCCATAGATACGCAGTATTTT.

Regarding this clonotype: Compared with germline, one end of the junction differs, possibly owing to a read error. The CDR3 sequence: CTSSQVKTGELFF. The CDR3 nucleotides read TGTACCAGCAGCCAGGTGAAGACCGGGGAGCTGTTTTTT. The rearrangement links TRBV5-4 to TRBJ2-2; D not resolved. Germline CDR1 and CDR2: SGHNT and YYREEE (reference sequence). This CDR3 spans 13 amino acids. The full variable domain, with the rest looked up from reference TRBV5-4 and TRBJ2-2, is ETGVTQSPTHLIKTRGQQVTLRCSSQSGHNTVSWYQQALGQGPQFIFQYYREEENGRGNFPPRFSGLQFPNYSSELNVNALELDDSALYLCTSSQVKTGELFFGEGSRLTVL.

By proportion, this clonotype is medium-sized (0.01 to 0.1%). CDR3 bases: TGCAGTGCTAGAGACGCCAGCACCCCCGAGCAGTACTTC. Its translation: CSARDASTPEQYF. V and J are TRBV20-1 and TRBJ2-7; D gene uncertain. Deletions cut 0 bases from V and 6 bases from J, with 12 bases between. The CDR3 covers 13 residues. CDR1 DFQATT and CDR2 SNEGSKA come from the germline V gene (reference sequence).

This chain uses TRBV6-5 with TRBJ2-1; D possibly matches TRBD1 or TRBD2 (6 bases each). CDR1 is MNHEY, CDR2 SVGAGI, per germline. The CDR3 has 14 residues. As DNA, the CDR3 is TGTACCTGCAGTTACTGGGGGGCGGGGAATGAGCAGTTCTTC. This encodes CTCSYWGAGNEQFF.

In the case of this clonotype: Being one base from a much bigger clone, this may be a read error. V gene TRBV20-1 combines with J gene TRBJ2-2; 7 bases are shared with TRBD1. The CDR3 runs 15 residues. Germline V gene sequence: CDR1 DFQATT, CDR2 SNEGSKA (reference sequence). This chain's CDR3 is CCAKAGTELTGELFF. The DNA of the CDR3 is TGCTGTGCTAAGGCCGGGACAGAGCTAACCGGGGAGCTGTTTTTT.

This rearrangement joins TRBV6-5 to TRBJ2-1, with 7 bases matching TRBD2. Germline CDR1 is MNHEY and CDR2 is SVGAGI. The length of the CDR3 is 14 residues. With V trimmed by 6 bases and J by 12 bases, 14 bases remained unmatched. The DNA of the CDR3 is TGTGCCAGCAGACTAGTGGGAGGGAGGCATGGGCAGTTCTTC. Translation: CASRLVGGRHGQFF.

In the case of this clonotype: This could be a read error, since a much larger clone is one nucleotide away. This sequence joins TRBV4-2 and TRBJ2-3; maybe TRBD2 (5 bases). The CDR3 is 13 amino acids. Germline loops: CDR1 LGHNA, CDR2 YNFKEQ. CDR3 coding DNA: TGTGCCAGGAGCCAAGAGGGCAGCGATACGCAGTATTTT. This sequence encodes CARSQEGSDTQYF.

A few counts support this clonotype. J is TRBJ1-1 and V is TRBV12-3 or TRBV12-4; 7 bases fit TRBD1. V lost 5 bases to trimming and J lost 3 bases; unmatched junction nucleotides: 9. This CDR3 contains 15 residues. The CDR3 reads CASSPRGQGYTEAFF. The CDR3 region has the DNA TGTGCCAGCAGTCCGAGGGGGCAGGGGTACACTGAAGCTTTCTTT.

Of note for this clonotype: One end of the junction is discordant with germline, which a read error may explain. The rearrangement links TRBV29-1 to TRBJ2-3, with TRBD2 matching over 7 bases. The CDR3 consists of 15 residues. CDR1 is SQVTM and CDR2 is ANQGSEA in the germline V gene. CDR3 amino acids: CSAIREPTSTDTHYF. The CDR3, as DNA: TGCAGCGCGATTCGGGAGCCGACTAGCACAGATACGCATTATTTT.

As regards this clonotype: At one boundary the junction diverges from the germline segment, which might be a read error. This chain uses TRBV7-2 with TRBJ2-1; D not resolved. The CDR3 runs 15 residues. From germline, CDR1 is SGHTA and CDR2 FQGNSA. The CDR3 spells CASSLLYSSYNQQFF. CDR3 in DNA: TGTGCCAGCAGCTTACTCTATAGCTCCTACAATCAGCAGTTCTTC.

As to this clonotype: The CDR3 does not end in the conserved phenylalanine or tryptophan, so this is likely a read error. This rearrangement joins TRBV20-1 to TRBJ2-5; D is perhaps TRBD2 (5 bases). The CDR3 contains 14 residues. Germline V gene sequence: CDR1 DFQATT, CDR2 SNEGSKA (reference sequence). The CDR3, as DNA: TGCAGTGCTAGCGGCGGGCTGTACCAAGAGATCCAGTACATC. It is translated as CSASGGLYQEIQYI.

Notes on this clonotype: This clone may be a read error of a much larger clone one base away. The chain joins TRBV12-3 or TRBV12-4 to TRBJ1-6; D might be TRBD1 (6 bases). This CDR3 has 14 amino acids. V was pared by 5 bases and J by 17 bases, with 22 bases between. CDR3 in DNA: TGTGCCAGCAGTCCACAGGGAACCCCCTATCCCTTCCACTTT. Translated: CASSPQGTPYPFHF.

The gene calls are TRBV12-3 or TRBV12-4 and TRBJ1-3; 7 bases agree with TRBD1. CDR3 size: 14 residues. Here the CDR3 reads CTNSWRQGSDTIYF. CDR3 nucleotides: TGTACCAACAGTTGGCGACAGGGATCAGACACCATATATTTT.

V gene TRBV12-3 or TRBV12-4 combines with J gene TRBJ2-7, with TRBD2 matching over 7 bases. The trim removed 5 bases at V and 4 bases at J, leaving 8 bases unmatched. The CDR3 extends over 14 amino acids. CDR3 residues: CASSTGGDTYEQYF. In DNA, the CDR3 is TGTGCCAGCAGTACGGGGGGTGACACATACGAGCAGTACTTC.

The table lists this clonotype with a few counts. The V call is TRBV20-1, the J call TRBJ2-3, with TRBD2 matching 7 bases. This CDR3 region has 13 residues. Germline assignment: CDR1 DFQATT and CDR2 SNEGSKA (reference sequence). V dropped 2 bases and J dropped 6; count of bases not matched to a gene: 5. CDR3 DNA sequence: TGCAGTGCTAGATGGGAGGGCCTGGATACGCAGTATTTT. Protein sequence: CSARWEGLDTQYF.

This clonotype was recorded only once. As DNA, the CDR3 is TGTGCCAGCAGCTTGACTTTGGTAGCGGATGTCTACAATGAGCAGTTCTTC. It specifies CASSLTLVADVYNEQFF. The V call is TRBV5-6, the J call TRBJ2-1, with D possibly being TRBD2 (6 bases). V gave up 1 base and J gave up 3 bases, with 17 bases separating them. This CDR3 is built from 17 residues. Germline values: CDR1 SGHDT, CDR2 YYEEEE.

Turning to this clonotype: The junction differs from germline at one of its ends, possibly a read error. V usage is TRBV6-6 and J usage is TRBJ2-5, with D perhaps TRBD1 or TRBD2 (5 bases each). The CDR3 runs 18 residues. Germline CDR1 is MNHNY and CDR2 is SVGAGI (reference sequence). The CDR3 loop is CASSYSSGYDYYHETQYF. The CDR3 coding sequence is TGTGCCAGCAGTTACTCGTCAGGGTACGACTACTACCACGAGACCCAGTATTTC.